The rows below give T cell receptor beta chains drawn from one sample of a study of control samples from healthy donors and cancer patients. Using immunoSEQ multiplex PCR, the repertoire was profiled, and TCRdb retains in-frame clones only, with some absent. The repertoire holds 140,000 to 150,000 clones, with roughly 93% as singletons. The sample was blood. These receptor sequences come from a man between 18 and 29 years old in good health. The CDR3 runs from the conserved cysteine through the conserved F or W. D genes are given only for firm matches. Some rows have no size entry. The others give once, few or many, or a class for an expanded clone.

d_gene	v_gene	abundance	j_gene	CDR3nt	CDR3aa
TRBD1	TRBV6-5	.	TRBJ1-2	TGTGCCAGCAGTTTCGGGACAGGGTATGGCTACACCTTC	CASSFGTGYGYTF
.	TRBV28	once	TRBJ2-1	TGTGCCAGCAAGTCGGAACCGAGCTCCTACAATGAGCAGTTCTTC	CASKSEPSSYNEQFF
.	TRBV11-2	once	TRBJ1-6	TGTGCCAGCAGCTTAGGTGGACCCCTCCACTTT	CASSLGGPLHF
.	TRBV27	.	TRBJ2-1	TGTGCCAGCAGTTTAACGAGCTCCTACAATGAGCAGTTCTTC	CASSLTSSYNEQFF
TRBD2	TRBV5-1	few	TRBJ2-2	TGCGCCAGCAGCAGCCACAGCGGGGCGAACACCGGGGAGCTGTTTTTT	CASSSHSGANTGELFF
TRBD2	TRBV6-5	.	TRBJ2-1	TGTGCCAGCACCGCCGGGACTAGCGGCTACAATGAGCAGTTCTTC	CASTAGTSGYNEQFF
.	TRBV7-2	.	TRBJ1-2	TGTGCCAGCAGCGCCCTGGGGCGGAATACTTATGGCTACACCTTC	CASSALGRNTYGYTF
.	TRBV6-5	.	TRBJ1-5	TGTGCCAGCAAAGAGGGCGCCCAGCCCCAGCATTTT	CASKEGAQPQHF
TRBD1	TRBV11-2	.	TRBJ2-5	TGTGCCAGCAGCCCACAGGGGGCAGAAGAGACCCAGTACTTC	CASSPQGAEETQYF
TRBD2	TRBV18	.	TRBJ2-7	TGTGCCAGCTCACCAGCGGGGGGCTACGAGCAGTACTTC	CASSPAGGYEQYF
.	TRBV5-4	.	TRBJ1-1	TGTGCCAGCAACACAGGGCGGGAAAACACTGAAGCTTTCTTT	CASNTGRENTEAFF
TRBD1	TRBV4-3	.	TRBJ2-2	TGCGCCAGCAGCCAAAACTCCAGGGGGACCGGGGAGCTGTTTTTT	CASSQNSRGTGELFF
.	TRBV28	.	TRBJ2-7	TGTGCCAGCAGTCCAGCCTACGAGCAGTACTTC	CASSPAYEQYF
.	TRBV5-4	.	TRBJ1-2	TGTGCCAGCAGCTTGGGGCAGAACTATGGCTACACCTTC	CASSLGQNYGYTF
.	TRBV7-9	.	TRBJ2-5	TGTGCCTCGGGGCAGAGACAGGTAGAGACCCAGTACTTC	CASGQRQVETQYF
.	TRBV11-3	.	TRBJ2-1	TGTGCCAGCAGCCCGACTCGGGGTAACAATGAGCAGTTCTTC	CASSPTRGNNEQFF
.	TRBV4-3	.	TRBJ1-2	TGCGCCAGCAACCAAGAGCCCGGCAGTAACTATGGCTACACCTTC	CASNQEPGSNYGYTF
TRBD2	TRBV7-6	.	TRBJ2-1	TGTGCCAGCAGCGTACCGGGGGGGTGGAATGAGCAGTTCTTC	CASSVPGGWNEQFF
TRBD2	TRBV6-4	.	TRBJ2-3	TGTGCCAGCAGTGACGTAGCGGGAGCCCTAGATACGCAGTATTTT	CASSDVAGALDTQYF
.	TRBV7-7	.	TRBJ2-1	TGTGCTAGCAGCTTCCGGGACGGATTACACAATGAGCAGTTCTTC	CASSFRDGLHNEQFF
TRBD1	TRBV19	.	TRBJ2-7	TGTGCCAGTAGTCCCGGACAGGGTGAGTACGAGCAGTACTTC	CASSPGQGEYEQYF
TRBD2	TRBV7-8	.	TRBJ2-1	TGTGCCAGCAACGGGCCTAGCGGGCCCAGGGGTGAGCAGTTCTTC	CASNGPSGPRGEQFF
TRBD2	TRBV4-1	.	TRBJ2-2	TGCGCCAGCAGCCGCCTAGCGGGGGGGCTGTTCCGACCGCGGGACACCGGGGAGCTGTTTTTT	CASSRLAGGLFRPRDTGELFF
TRBD2	TRBV4-3	once	TRBJ2-7	TGCGCCAGCAGCCAAAGGGATAGCGGGCTCTACGAGCAGTACTTC	CASSQRDSGLYEQYF
TRBD1	TRBV7-9	.	TRBJ2-5	TGTGCCAGCAGCTTAGGACAGGGGGCCGGGGAGACCCAGTACTTC	CASSLGQGAGETQYF
TRBD1	TRBV7-3	.	TRBJ2-1	TGTGCCAGCAGCCCGACAGGGAACAACAATGAGCAGTTCTTC	CASSPTGNNNEQFF
.	TRBV10-1	.	TRBJ1-2	TGCGCCAGCACCCGTACAGGGCTTAAAAACTATGGCTACACCTTC	CASTRTGLKNYGYTF
.	TRBV28	.	TRBJ1-6	TGTGCCAGCAGACCGGGGAGGGATTCACCCCTCCACTTT	CASRPGRDSPLHF
.	TRBV6-6	.	TRBJ2-5	TGTGCCAGCAGTTATAGGGAAGAGGCCCAGTACTTC	CASSYREEAQYF
TRBD1	TRBV30	once	TRBJ1-2	TGTGCCTGGAGTGTACAGGGGAGTCTCCTCTATGGCTACACCTTC	CAWSVQGSLLYGYTF
.	TRBV20-1	.	TRBJ2-1	TGCAGTGCTAGTCGGGACTTCCCCTCCTACAATGAGCAGTTCTTC	CSASRDFPSYNEQFF
TRBD2	TRBV7-9	.	TRBJ2-7	TGTGCCAGCAGCTTGGGAGGGCCTACCTACGAGCAGTACTTC	CASSLGGPTYEQYF
.	TRBV28	.	TRBJ1-4	TGTGCCAGCAGTTTTCGTTGGAGGGGGAAACTGTTTTTT	CASSFRWRGKLFF
TRBD1	TRBV18	.	TRBJ1-1	TGTGCCAGCTCACCAAGGGGGCCTTCGAACACTGAAGCTTTCTTT	CASSPRGPSNTEAFF
.	TRBV27	.	TRBJ1-1	TGTGCCAGCAGTTTAAGCCTTAACACTGAAGCTTTCTTT	CASSLSLNTEAFF
TRBD1	TRBV29-1	.	TRBJ2-7	TGCAGCGTTGAAGCGGGACAGGGTTTTTACTTC	CSVEAGQGFYF
.	TRBV7-2	.	TRBJ1-3	TGTGCCAGCAGCTCCCCCTCTGGAAACACCATATATTTT	CASSSPSGNTIYF
.	TRBV6-2/TRBV6-3	.	TRBJ2-3	TGTGCCAGCAGCTTCGGACAGATCGGGCAGTATTTT	CASSFGQIGQYF
TRBD1	TRBV30	.	TRBJ2-5	TGTGCCTGGAGGGCCGCCGGGACAGGGGGGGGTGAGACCCAGTACTTC	CAWRAAGTGGGETQYF
TRBD2	TRBV4-1	.	TRBJ2-5	TGCGCCAGCAGTAGACTAGCGGGACCCCAAGAGACCCAGTACTTC	CASSRLAGPQETQYF
.	TRBV7-2	.	TRBJ2-2	TGTGCCAGCAGCTGGGCAACCCAAACCGGGGAGCTGTTTTTT	CASSWATQTGELFF
.	TRBV30	.	TRBJ2-3	TGTGCCTGGACGCACGCCCTAAGCACAGATACGCAGTATTTT	CAWTHALSTDTQYF
.	TRBV7-6	.	TRBJ2-3	TGTGCCAGCAGCTTAGCGCAGAGACCTAGCACAGATACGCAGTATTTT	CASSLAQRPSTDTQYF
.	TRBV27	.	TRBJ2-5	TGTGCCAGCAGTTTGCTGGAGAGCGGGGAGACCCAGTACTTC	CASSLLESGETQYF
.	TRBV7-6	.	TRBJ2-7	TGTGCCAGCAGCTTGAGGGCCGGGGAGCAGTACTTC	CASSLRAGEQYF
.	TRBV7-9	.	TRBJ1-1	TGTGCCAGCAGCCTATCAGGACTCGGCACTGAAGCTTTCTTT	CASSLSGLGTEAFF
.	TRBV7-9	.	TRBJ1-5	TGTGCCAGCAGCTTGACCCGTGGGGAAGCCCAGCATTTT	CASSLTRGEAQHF
.	TRBV10-2	.	TRBJ2-3	TGCGCCAGCATTGGGGACACAACAGATACGCAGTATTTT	CASIGDTTDTQYF
TRBD1	TRBV7-9	.	TRBJ1-1	TGTGCCAGCAGCCGGACCGGGACAGCGAAGAACACTGAAGCTTTCTTT	CASSRTGTAKNTEAFF
.	TRBV11-2	.	TRBJ1-5	TGTGCCAGCAGCTTAGCCGGGCGCAATCAGCCCCAGCATTTT	CASSLAGRNQPQHF
.	TRBV4-1	.	TRBJ2-3	TGCGCCAGCAGCCCCGAGAGGAGGGGGGGCACAGATACGCAGTATTTT	CASSPERRGGTDTQYF
.	TRBV28	.	TRBJ1-4	TGTGCCAGCAGTTTACGCAGAACTAATGAAAAACTGTTTTTT	CASSLRRTNEKLFF
.	TRBV27	.	TRBJ2-7	TGTGCCAGCAGTGTCACTTGGGGAGAGTCCTACGAGCAGTACTTC	CASSVTWGESYEQYF
TRBD2	TRBV6-2/TRBV6-3	.	TRBJ2-7	TGTGCCAGCAGCCGAACTAGCGGAGGGGTGGGAGAGCAGTACTTC	CASSRTSGGVGEQYF
.	TRBV6-4	once	TRBJ2-1	TGTGCCAGCAGTGCAGGGAACAATGAGCAGTTCTTC	CASSAGNNEQFF
.	TRBV11-3	.	TRBJ2-1	TGTGCCAGCAGCTTATTTTCAGGGGACAATGAGCAGTTCTTC	CASSLFSGDNEQFF
.	TRBV10-2	few	TRBJ2-7	TGCGCCAGCAGTGAAACAGGGTATGGGCCTTACGAGCAGTACTTC	CASSETGYGPYEQYF
TRBD2	TRBV11-2	.	TRBJ2-7	TGTGCCAGCAGCTTAGAGTTTAGCGGGAGCTTCAACGAGCAGTACTTC	CASSLEFSGSFNEQYF
.	TRBV2	.	TRBJ1-5	TGTGCCAGCAGTGCCGAAAAGGGGGGGACACGAAACAATCAGCCCCAGCATTTT	CASSAEKGGTRNNQPQHF
.	TRBV7-9	.	TRBJ1-5	TGTGCCAGCAGCTTAGTTGGAGGGGGTGGCAATCAGCCCCAGCATTTT	CASSLVGGGGNQPQHF